Each of the 15 T cell receptor beta chains below was sequenced from the same sample in a study of cytomegalovirus exposure and HLA in healthy donors. 13 Jbeta primers and 60 Vbeta primers were used for the PCR. TCRdb keeps only in-frame clones here, not all; method: immunoSEQ multiplex PCR. The sample lists under 130,000 clones; about three quarters were seen once. The specimen was PBMCs. The origin of the receptors is a female donor in good health and CMV-seropositive.

CDR3 coding DNA: TGTGCCAGCACCCGGGACAGACAGAACACCGGGGAGCTGTTTTTT. It is translated as CASTRDRQNTGELFF. The rearrangement uses TRBV9 and TRBJ2-2; the match to TRBD1 covers 7 bases. The CDR3 totals 15 residues. J gave up 1 base and V 6 bases, and 6 bases lay outside the gene matches. The germline gives CDR1 SGDLS, CDR2 YYNGEE.

The chain uses TRBV27 and TRBJ2-5; 9 nucleotides match TRBD2. This CDR3 is 14 amino acids long. V dropped 7 bases and J dropped 4; count of bases not matched to a gene: 7. Germline loops: CDR1 MNHEY, CDR2 SMNVEV (reference sequence). The CDR3 DNA is TGTGCCAGCAAGCGGGAGGACACCTCAGAGACCCAGTACTTC. Amino acids: CASKREDTSETQYF.

The chain employs TRBV28 and TRBJ2-1; TRBD2 aligns across 12 bases. The CDR3 sequence is 16 residues long. Germline V gene lookup returns CDR1 MDHEN and CDR2 SYDVKM. The V and J ends lost 5 bases and 5 bases, in that order; junction bases with no gene match: 7. The CDR3 DNA follows: TGTGCCAGCAGTCCACCGGGACTAGCGGGCCACAATGAGCAGTTCTTC. It specifies CASSPPGLAGHNEQFF.

This clone has only one observation. V is TRBV6-1 and J is TRBJ1-1; possibly TRBD1 for D (5 bases). Trimming took 5 bases from V and 4 from J, leaving 11 bases between them. There are 13 residues in the CDR3. Germline CDR1 reads MNHNS; CDR2 reads SASEGT. CDR3 nucleotide sequence: TGTGCCAGCAGTCTGGGGGGGGTCACTGAAGCTTTCTTT. It yields the protein CASSLGGVTEAFF.

Details on this clone: The sample has other DNA sequences that encode this CDR3 too. V and J are TRBV9 and TRBJ1-1, with TRBD1 matching 7 bases. CDR3 length equals 15 residues. J lost 5 bases, V lost 0 bases, and 7 bases had no gene match. CDR1 SGDLS and CDR2 YYNGEE come from the germline V gene. The CDR3 DNA is TGTGCCAGCAGCGTAGACGGCAGGGGGTATACTGAAGCTTTCTTT. This translates into CASSVDGRGYTEAFF. Combining the CDR3 with reference TRBV9 and TRBJ1-1 gives the whole variable domain DSGVTQTPKHLITATGQRVTLRCSPRSGDLSVYWYQQSLDQGLQFLIQYYNGEERAKGNILERFSAQQFPDLHSELNLSSLELGDSALYFCASSVDGRGYTEAFFGQGTRLTVV.

The V call is TRBV7-3, the J call TRBJ2-3; TRBD2 matches 7 bases. The CDR3 contains 15 residues. Germline trimming cut 6 bases from V and 9 bases from J; bases unmatched to any gene: 15. Germline loops: CDR1 SGHTA, CDR2 FQGTGA. This CDR3 reads CASRLIGGSIETQYF. The CDR3 bases are TGTGCCAGCAGACTTATCGGCGGGAGTATAGAGACGCAGTATTTT.

The genes are TRBV6-1 and TRBJ2-7, with 14 bases identical to TRBD2. J gave up 6 bases and V 0 bases, and 7 bases lay outside the gene matches. CDR3 length equals 17 residues. CDR1 MNHNS and CDR2 SASEGT come from the germline V gene. The CDR3 region has the DNA TGTGCCAGCAGTGAAGCCTCGGGACTAGCGGGAGTAGGCGAGCAGTACTTC. As protein: CASSEASGLAGVGEQYF.

The V call is TRBV7-2, the J call TRBJ2-3; 10 bases map to TRBD2. The CDR3 covers 17 residues. Germline V CDR1 and CDR2: SGHTA, FQGNSA. The junction had 7 bases not matched to a gene; V was cut back by 2 bases and J by 2 bases. The CDR3 sequence: CASSLPGLAETTDTQYF. The CDR3 DNA is TGTGCCAGCAGCTTACCCGGACTAGCGGAGACCACAGATACGCAGTATTTT.

The chain couples TRBV7-2 to TRBJ1-5, with unresolved D. Germline V gene data show CDR1 as SGHTA and CDR2 as FQGNSA. This CDR3 has 13 amino acids. Trimming removed 0 bases from V and 5 bases from J, with 5 bases in between. The CDR3 coding sequence is TGTGCCAGCAGCTTAGCAGCATATCAGCCCCAGCATTTT. Translation: CASSLAAYQPQHF.

This clone was seen a single time. The rearrangement links TRBV4-3 to TRBJ2-7; 8 bases agree with TRBD2. Germline V CDR1 and CDR2: LGHNA, YSLEER. The ends lost 4 bases at V and 4 bases at J; junction bases unmatched: 9. The CDR3 runs to 15 residues. CDR3 amino acids: CASSPGGGRRYEQYF. The CDR3 DNA reads as TGCGCCAGCAGCCCCGGGGGGGGCCGCCGTTACGAGCAGTACTTC.

The V gene is TRBV7-8, the J gene TRBJ2-7, with TRBD2 matching 10 bases. This CDR3 spans 12 amino acids. J lost 7 bases, V lost 5 bases, and 2 bases had no gene match. Germline V gene data show CDR1 as SGHVS and CDR2 as FQNEAQ. The CDR3 spells CASSRLAGEQYF. CDR3 bases: TGTGCCAGCAGCCGACTAGCGGGTGAGCAGTACTTC.

The V gene is TRBV5-1, the J gene TRBJ1-4; TRBD1 might be the D (5 bases). The CDR3 is made up of 14 amino acids. The germline CDR1 and CDR2 sequences are SGHRS and YFSETQ. V was cut by 5 bases and J by 8 bases, with 16 bases left in between. The CDR3 is CASRRDETHEKLFF. CDR3 coding DNA: TGCGCCAGCAGGCGGGACGAAACCCACGAAAAACTGTTTTTT.

This sequence joins TRBV27 and TRBJ2-7, with D possibly matching TRBD1 (5 bases). CDR3 length equals 13 residues. In germline, CDR1 is MNHEY, CDR2 SMNVEV (reference sequence). The V end lost 4 bases, the J end lost 5 bases, and 12 bases lay between the germline ends. Here the CDR3 DNA reads TGTGCCAGCAGTTCAGGCAGGGCGAACGAGCAGTACTTC. Its translation is CASSSGRANEQYF.

The V and J genes are TRBV7-8 and TRBJ2-2; D possibly corresponds to TRBD1 (6 bases). CDR1 and CDR2 (germline): SGHVS, FQNEAQ. The CDR3 runs to 15 residues. V lost 1 base and J 6 bases, leaving 12 bases between the germline ends. Here the CDR3 reads CASSLVDRTAGELFF. The DNA for the CDR3 is TGTGCCAGCAGCTTAGTCGACAGGACAGCCGGGGAGCTGTTTTTT.

V usage is TRBV18 and J usage is TRBJ1-1; D is uncertain. The CDR3 loop spans 12 amino acids. Trimming cost V 3 bases and J 4 bases, with 6 bases left between them. Per germline, CDR1 KGHSH and CDR2 LQKENI. The CDR3 DNA is TGTGCCAGCTCACCGACGGGCACTGAAGCTTTCTTT. Protein sequence: CASSPTGTEAFF.